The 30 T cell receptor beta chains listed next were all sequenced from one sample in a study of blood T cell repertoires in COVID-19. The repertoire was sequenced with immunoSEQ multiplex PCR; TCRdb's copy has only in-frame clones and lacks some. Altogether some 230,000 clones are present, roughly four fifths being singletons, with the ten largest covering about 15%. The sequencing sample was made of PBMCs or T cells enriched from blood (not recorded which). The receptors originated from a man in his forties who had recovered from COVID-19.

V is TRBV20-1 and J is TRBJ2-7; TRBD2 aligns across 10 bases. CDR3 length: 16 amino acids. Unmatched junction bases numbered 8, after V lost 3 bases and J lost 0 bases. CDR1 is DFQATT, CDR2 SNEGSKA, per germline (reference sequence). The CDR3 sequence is CSASPPSGSASYEQYF. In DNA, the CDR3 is TGCAGTGCTAGTCCCCCTAGCGGGAGTGCCTCCTACGAGCAGTACTTC.

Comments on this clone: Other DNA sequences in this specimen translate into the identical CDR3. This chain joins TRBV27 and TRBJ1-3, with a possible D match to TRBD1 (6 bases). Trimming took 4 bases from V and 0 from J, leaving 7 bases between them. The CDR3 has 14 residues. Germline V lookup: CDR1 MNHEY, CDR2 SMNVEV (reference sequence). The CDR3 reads CASSSTGSGNTIYF. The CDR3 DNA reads TGTGCCAGCAGTTCGACAGGCTCTGGAAACACCATATATTTT.

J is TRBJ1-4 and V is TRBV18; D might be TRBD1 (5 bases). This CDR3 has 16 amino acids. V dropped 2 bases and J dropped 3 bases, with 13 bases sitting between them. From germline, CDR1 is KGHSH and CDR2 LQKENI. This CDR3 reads CASSPAVRGSNEKLFF. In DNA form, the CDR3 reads TGTGCCAGCTCACCAGCTGTAAGGGGTTCTAATGAAAAACTGTTTTTT.

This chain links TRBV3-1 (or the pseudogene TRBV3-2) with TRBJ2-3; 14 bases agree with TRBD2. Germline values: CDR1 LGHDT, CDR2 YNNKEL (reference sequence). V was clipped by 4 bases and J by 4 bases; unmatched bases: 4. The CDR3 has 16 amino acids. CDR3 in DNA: TGTGCCAGCAGCCGGAGGACTAGCGGGAGGCCAGATACGCAGTATTTT. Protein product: CASSRRTSGRPDTQYF.

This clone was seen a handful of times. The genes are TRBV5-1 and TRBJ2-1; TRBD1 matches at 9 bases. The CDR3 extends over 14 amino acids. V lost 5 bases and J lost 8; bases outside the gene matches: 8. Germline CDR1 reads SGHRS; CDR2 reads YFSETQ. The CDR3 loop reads CASSNNRGLDEQFF. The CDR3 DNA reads TGCGCCAGCAGTAATAACAGGGGGCTGGATGAGCAGTTCTTC.

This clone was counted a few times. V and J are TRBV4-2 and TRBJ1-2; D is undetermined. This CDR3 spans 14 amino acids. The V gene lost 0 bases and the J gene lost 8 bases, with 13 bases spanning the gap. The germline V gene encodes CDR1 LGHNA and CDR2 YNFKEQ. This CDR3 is CASSQDKPEGGYTF. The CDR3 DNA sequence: TGTGCCAGCAGCCAAGATAAACCGGAGGGAGGCTACACCTTC.

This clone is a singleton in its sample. As DNA, the CDR3 is TGTGCCAGCAGTTTGCCCGCGGGGTACCATCAGCCCCAGCATTTT. Protein product: CASSLPAGYHQPQHF. The chain joins TRBV28 to TRBJ1-5; D unclear. CDR3 length: 15 residues. Trimming pared 3 bases from V and 5 bases from J, leaving 14 bases between. CDR1 is MDHEN, CDR2 SYDVKM, per germline.

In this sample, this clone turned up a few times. The CDR3 DNA reads as TGTGCCAGCAGCCAAGAGGGACTAGTGGGAGATACGCAGTATTTT. This encodes CASSQEGLVGDTQYF. This chain joins TRBV3-1 (or the pseudogene TRBV3-2) and TRBJ2-3; 8 nucleotides line up with TRBD2. J gave up 5 bases and V 0 bases, and 4 bases lay outside the gene matches. This CDR3 has 15 amino acids. Germline V gives CDR1 LGHDT, CDR2 YNNKEL (reference sequence).

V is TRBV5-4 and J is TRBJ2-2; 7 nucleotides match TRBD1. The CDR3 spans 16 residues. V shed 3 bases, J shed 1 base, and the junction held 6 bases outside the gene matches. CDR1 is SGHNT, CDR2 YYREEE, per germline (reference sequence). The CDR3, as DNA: TGTGCCAGCAGCTCGGGACAGCCGATGAACACCGGGGAGCTGTTTTTT. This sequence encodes CASSSGQPMNTGELFF.

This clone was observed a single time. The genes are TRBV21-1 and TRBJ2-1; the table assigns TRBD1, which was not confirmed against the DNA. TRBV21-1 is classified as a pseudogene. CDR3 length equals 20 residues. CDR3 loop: CASRDRTECRAFTRSNEQFF. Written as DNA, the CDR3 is TGTGCCAGCCGGGACAGGACGGAGTGTAGGGCGTTTACGAGATCGAATGAGCAGTTCTTC.

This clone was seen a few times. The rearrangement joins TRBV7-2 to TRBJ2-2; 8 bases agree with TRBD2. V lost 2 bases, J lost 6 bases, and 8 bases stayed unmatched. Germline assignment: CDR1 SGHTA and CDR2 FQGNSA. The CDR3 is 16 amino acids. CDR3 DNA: TGTGCCAGCAGCTTACGGGGACTAGGGTCCGCCGGGGAGCTGTTTTTT. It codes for CASSLRGLGSAGELFF.

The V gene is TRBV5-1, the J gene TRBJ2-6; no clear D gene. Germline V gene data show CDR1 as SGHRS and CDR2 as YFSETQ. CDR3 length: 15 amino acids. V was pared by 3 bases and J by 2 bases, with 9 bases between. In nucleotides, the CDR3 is TGCGCCAGCAGCTCTCGAGTAGCTGGGGCCAACGTCCTGACTTTC. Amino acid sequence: CASSSRVAGANVLTF. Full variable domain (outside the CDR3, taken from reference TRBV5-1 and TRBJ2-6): KAGVTQTPRYLIKTRGQQVTLSCSPISGHRSVSWYQQTPGQGLQFLFEYFSETQRNKGNFPGRFSGRQFSNSRSEMNVSTLELGDSALYLCASSSRVAGANVLTFGAGSRLTVL.

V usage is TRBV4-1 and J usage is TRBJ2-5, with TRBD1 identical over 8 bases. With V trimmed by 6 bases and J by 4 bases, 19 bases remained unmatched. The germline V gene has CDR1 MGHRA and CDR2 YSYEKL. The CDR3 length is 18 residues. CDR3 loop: CASSFVQGARIEGETQYF. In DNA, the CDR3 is TGCGCCAGCAGTTTTGTTCAGGGGGCGCGGATTGAGGGAGAGACCCAGTACTTC.

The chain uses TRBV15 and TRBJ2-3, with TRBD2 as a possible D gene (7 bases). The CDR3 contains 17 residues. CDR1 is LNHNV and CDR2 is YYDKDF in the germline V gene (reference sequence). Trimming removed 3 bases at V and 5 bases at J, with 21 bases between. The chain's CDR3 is CATSREMGAGVKDTQYF. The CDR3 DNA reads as TGTGCCACCAGCAGGGAAATGGGGGCGGGAGTAAAAGATACGCAGTATTTT.

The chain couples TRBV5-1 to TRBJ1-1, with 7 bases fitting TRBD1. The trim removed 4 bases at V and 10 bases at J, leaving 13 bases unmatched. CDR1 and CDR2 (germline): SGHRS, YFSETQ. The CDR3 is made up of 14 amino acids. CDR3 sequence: CASSGPGQTSGAFF. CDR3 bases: TGCGCCAGCAGCGGGCCGGGACAGACAAGCGGAGCTTTCTTT.

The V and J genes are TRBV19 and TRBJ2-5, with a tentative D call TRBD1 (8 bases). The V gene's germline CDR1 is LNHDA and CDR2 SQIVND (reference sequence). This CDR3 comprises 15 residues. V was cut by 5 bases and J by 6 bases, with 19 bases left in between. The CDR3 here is CASSGGEDRAKTQYF. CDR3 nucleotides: TGTGCCAGTAGTGGGGGGGAGGACAGGGCTAAGACCCAGTACTTC.

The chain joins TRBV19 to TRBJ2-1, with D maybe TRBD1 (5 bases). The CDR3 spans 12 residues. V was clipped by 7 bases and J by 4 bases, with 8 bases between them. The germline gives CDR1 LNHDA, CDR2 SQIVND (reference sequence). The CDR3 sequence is CASNTGYNEQFF. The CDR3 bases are TGTGCCAGTAACACAGGTTACAATGAGCAGTTCTTC.

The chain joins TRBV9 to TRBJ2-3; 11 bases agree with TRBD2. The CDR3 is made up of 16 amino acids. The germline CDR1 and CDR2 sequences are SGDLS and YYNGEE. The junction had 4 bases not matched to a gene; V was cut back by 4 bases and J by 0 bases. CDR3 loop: CASSPLAGGSTDTQYF. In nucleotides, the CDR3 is TGTGCCAGCAGCCCCCTAGCGGGAGGAAGCACAGATACGCAGTATTTT.

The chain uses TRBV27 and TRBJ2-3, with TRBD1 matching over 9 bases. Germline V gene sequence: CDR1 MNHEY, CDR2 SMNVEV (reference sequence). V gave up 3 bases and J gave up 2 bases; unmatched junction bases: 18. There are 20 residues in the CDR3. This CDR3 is CASSFTRTPTGGLHTDTQYF. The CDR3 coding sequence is TGTGCCAGCAGTTTCACTCGCACCCCCACAGGGGGCCTTCACACAGATACGCAGTATTTT.

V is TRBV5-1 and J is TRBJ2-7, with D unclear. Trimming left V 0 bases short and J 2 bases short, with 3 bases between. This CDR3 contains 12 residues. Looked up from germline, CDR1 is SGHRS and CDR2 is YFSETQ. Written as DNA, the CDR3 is TGCGCCAGCAGCTTGGACACCTACGAGCAGTACTTC. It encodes CASSLDTYEQYF.

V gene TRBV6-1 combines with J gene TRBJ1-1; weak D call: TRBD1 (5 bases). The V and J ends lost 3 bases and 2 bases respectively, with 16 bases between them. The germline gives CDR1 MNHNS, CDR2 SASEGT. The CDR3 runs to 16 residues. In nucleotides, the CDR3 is TGTGCCAGCAGTGACCTGGGACTAACAGGCAACACTGAAGCTTTCTTT. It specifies CASSDLGLTGNTEAFF.

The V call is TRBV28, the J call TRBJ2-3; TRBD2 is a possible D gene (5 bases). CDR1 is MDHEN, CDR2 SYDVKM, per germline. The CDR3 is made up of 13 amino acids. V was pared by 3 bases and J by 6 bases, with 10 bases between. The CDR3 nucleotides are TGTGCCAGCAGTTTTGGAGGTGCGGATACGCAGTATTTT. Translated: CASSFGGADTQYF.

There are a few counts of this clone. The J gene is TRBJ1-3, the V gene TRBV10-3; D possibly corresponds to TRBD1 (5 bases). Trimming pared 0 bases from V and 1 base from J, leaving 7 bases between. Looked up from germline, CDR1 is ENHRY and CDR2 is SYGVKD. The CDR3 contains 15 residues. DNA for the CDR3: TGTGCCATCAGTGAGTCGTCAGGGTCTGGAAACACCATATATTTT. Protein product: CAISESSGSGNTIYF.

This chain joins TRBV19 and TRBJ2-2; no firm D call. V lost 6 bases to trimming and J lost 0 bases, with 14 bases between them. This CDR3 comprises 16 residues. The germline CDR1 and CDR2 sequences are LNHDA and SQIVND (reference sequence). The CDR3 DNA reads TGTGCCAGTAGACTCGTAACCCCCTCGAACACCGGGGAGCTGTTTTTT. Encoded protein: CASRLVTPSNTGELFF.

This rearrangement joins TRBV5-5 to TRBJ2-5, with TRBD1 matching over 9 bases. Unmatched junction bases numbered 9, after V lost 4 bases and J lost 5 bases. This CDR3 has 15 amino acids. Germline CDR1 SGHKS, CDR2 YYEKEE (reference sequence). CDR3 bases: TGTGCCAGCAGCGGTGGACAGGGGAGTGCGGAGACCCAGTACTTC. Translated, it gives CASSGGQGSAETQYF.

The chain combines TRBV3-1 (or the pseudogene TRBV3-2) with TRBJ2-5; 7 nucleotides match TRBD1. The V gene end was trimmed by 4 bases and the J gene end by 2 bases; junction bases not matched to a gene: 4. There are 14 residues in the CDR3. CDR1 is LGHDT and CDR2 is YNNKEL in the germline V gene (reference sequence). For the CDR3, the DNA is TGTGCCAGCAGCCCCGGACAGGTTCAAGAGACCCAGTACTTC. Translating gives CASSPGQVQETQYF.

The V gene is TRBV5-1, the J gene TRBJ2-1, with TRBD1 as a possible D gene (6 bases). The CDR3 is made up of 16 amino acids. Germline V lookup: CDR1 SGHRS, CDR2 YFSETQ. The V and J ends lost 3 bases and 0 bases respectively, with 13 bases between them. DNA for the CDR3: TGCGCCAGCAGCTCGACAGGTCTAAGCTCCTACAATGAGCAGTTCTTC. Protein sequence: CASSSTGLSSYNEQFF.

CDR3 DNA sequence: TGTGCCTGGAGCGGGAAGGGGACAGGGGGCACAGATACGCAGTATTTT. Its protein is CAWSGKGTGGTDTQYF. The chain couples TRBV30 to TRBJ2-3; 10 bases align to TRBD1. Germline V lookup: CDR1 GTSNPN, CDR2 SVGIG (reference sequence). The V segment lost 3 bases and the J segment 1 base; nucleotides outside the gene matches: 7. The CDR3 is 16 residues long.

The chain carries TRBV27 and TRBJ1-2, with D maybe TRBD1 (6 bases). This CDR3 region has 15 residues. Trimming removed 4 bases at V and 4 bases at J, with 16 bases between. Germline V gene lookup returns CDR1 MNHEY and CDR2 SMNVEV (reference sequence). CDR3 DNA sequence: TGTGCCAGCAGTTCCTATTCAGGGGACCGCTATGGCTACACCTTC. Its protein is CASSSYSGDRYGYTF.

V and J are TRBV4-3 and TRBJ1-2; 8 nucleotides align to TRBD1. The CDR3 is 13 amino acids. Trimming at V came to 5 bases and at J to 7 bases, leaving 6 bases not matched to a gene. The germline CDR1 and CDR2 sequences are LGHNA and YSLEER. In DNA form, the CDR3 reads TGCGCCAGCAGCTATAGGACAGGGACTGGCTACACCTTC. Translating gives CASSYRTGTGYTF.